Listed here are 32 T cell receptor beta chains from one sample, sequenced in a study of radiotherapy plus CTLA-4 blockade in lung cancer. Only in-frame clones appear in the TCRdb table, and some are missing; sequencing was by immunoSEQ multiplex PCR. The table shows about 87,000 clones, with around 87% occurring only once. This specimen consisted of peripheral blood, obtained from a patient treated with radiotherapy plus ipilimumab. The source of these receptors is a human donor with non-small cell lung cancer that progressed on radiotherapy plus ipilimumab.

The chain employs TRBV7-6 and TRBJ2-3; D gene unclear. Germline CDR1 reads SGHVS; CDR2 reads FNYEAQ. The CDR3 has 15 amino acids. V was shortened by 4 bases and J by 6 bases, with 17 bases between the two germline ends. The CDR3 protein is CASSWALRISDTQYF. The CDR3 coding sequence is TGTGCCAGCAGCTGGGCTCTTAGGATATCGGATACGCAGTATTTT. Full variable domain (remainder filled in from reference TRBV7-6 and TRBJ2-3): GAGVSQSPRYKVTKRGQDVALRCDPISGHVSLYWYRQALGQGPEFLTYFNYEAQQDKSGLPNDRFSAERPEGSISTLTIQRTEQRDSAMYRCASSWALRISDTQYFGPGTRLTVL.

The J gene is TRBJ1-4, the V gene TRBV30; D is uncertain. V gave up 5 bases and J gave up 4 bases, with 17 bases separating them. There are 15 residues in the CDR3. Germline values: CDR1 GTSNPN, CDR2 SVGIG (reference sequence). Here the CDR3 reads CAWGPFGVRNEKLFF. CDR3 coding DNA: TGTGCCTGGGGCCCTTTCGGGGTCCGTAATGAAAAACTGTTTTTT.

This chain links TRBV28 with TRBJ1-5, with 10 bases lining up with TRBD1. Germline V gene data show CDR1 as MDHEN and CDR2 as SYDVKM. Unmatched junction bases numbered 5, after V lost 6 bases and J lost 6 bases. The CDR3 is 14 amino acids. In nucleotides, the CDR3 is TGTGCCAGCAGGGGGACAGGGGCGGCTCAGCCCCAGCATTTT. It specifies CASRGTGAAQPQHF.

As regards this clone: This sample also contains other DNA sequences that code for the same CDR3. Here the CDR3 reads CASSLAGEAFF. CDR3 nucleotides: TGTGCCAGCAGCTTGGCAGGGGAAGCTTTCTTT. The V and J genes are TRBV7-9 and TRBJ1-1; tentative D call: TRBD1 (5 bases). The V gene's germline CDR1 is SEHNR and CDR2 FQNEAQ (reference sequence). This CDR3 has 11 residues. V was shortened by 3 bases and J by 8 bases, with 7 bases between the two germline ends.

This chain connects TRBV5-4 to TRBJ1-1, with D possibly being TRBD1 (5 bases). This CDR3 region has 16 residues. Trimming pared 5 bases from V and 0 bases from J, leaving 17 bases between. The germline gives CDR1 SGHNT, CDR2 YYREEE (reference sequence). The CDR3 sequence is CASSLAFGAMNTEAFF. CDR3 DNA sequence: TGTGCCAGCAGTCTAGCATTCGGGGCCATGAACACTGAAGCTTTCTTT.

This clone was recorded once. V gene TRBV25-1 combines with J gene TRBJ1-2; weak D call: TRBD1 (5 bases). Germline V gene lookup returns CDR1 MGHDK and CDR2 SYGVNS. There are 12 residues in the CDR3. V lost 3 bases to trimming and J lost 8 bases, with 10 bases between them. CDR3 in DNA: TGTGCCAGCAGTGATTCGGGGGTCGGCTACACCTTC. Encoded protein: CASSDSGVGYTF.

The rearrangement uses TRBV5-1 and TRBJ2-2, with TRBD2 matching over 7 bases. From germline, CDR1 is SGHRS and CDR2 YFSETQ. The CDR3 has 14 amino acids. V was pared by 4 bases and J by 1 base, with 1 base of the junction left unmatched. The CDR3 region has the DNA TGCGCCAGCAGCGGCGGGGGGAACACCGGGGAGCTGTTTTTT. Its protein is CASSGGGNTGELFF.

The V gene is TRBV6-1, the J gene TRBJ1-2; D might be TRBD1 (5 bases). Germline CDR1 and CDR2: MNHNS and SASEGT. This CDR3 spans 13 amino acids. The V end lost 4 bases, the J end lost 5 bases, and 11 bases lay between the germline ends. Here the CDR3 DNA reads TGTGCCAGCAGTGGAGGGGAAGGGTATGGCTACACCTTC. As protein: CASSGGEGYGYTF.

The CDR3 DNA reads as TGTGCCATCAGGGGGGGACAGGTCAATGAGCAGTTCTTC. It translates to CAIRGGQVNEQFF. The chain couples TRBV10-3 to TRBJ2-1; 8 bases match TRBD1. The germline V gene encodes CDR1 ENHRY and CDR2 SYGVKD. The CDR3 is 13 residues long. Losses at the gene ends were 6 bases for V and 6 bases for J; bases not matched to a gene: 4.

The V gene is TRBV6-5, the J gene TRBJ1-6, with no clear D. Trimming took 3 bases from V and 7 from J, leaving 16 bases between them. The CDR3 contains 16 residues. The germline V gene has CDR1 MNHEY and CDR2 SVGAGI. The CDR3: CASSYARGAGNSPLHF. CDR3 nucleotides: TGTGCCAGCAGTTATGCCCGGGGAGCGGGGAATTCACCCCTCCACTTT.

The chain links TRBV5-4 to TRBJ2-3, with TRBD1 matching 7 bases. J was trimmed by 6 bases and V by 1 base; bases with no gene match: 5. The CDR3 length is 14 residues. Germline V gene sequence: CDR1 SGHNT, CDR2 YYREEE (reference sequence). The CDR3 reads CASSLYEGADTQYF. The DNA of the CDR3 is TGTGCCAGCAGCTTGTACGAGGGGGCTGATACGCAGTATTTT. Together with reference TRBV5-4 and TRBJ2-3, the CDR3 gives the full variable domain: ETGVTQSPTHLIKTRGQQVTLRCSSQSGHNTVSWYQQALGQGPQFIFQYYREEENGRGNFPPRFSGLQFPNYSSELNVNALELDDSALYLCASSLYEGADTQYFGPGTRLTVL.

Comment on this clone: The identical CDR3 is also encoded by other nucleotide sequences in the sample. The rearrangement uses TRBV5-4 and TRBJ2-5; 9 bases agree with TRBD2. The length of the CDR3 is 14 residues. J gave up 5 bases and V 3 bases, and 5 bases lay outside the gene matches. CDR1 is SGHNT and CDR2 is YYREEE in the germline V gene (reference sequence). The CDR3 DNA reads TGTGCCAGCAGCTCTGGGACTAGCCCCGAGACCCAGTACTTC. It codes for CASSSGTSPETQYF.

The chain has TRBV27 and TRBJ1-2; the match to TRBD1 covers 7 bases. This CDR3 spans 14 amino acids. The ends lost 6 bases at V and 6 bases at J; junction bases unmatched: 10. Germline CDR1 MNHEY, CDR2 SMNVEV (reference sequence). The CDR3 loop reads CASRPTGAGDGYTF. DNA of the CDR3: TGTGCCAGCAGACCAACAGGGGCCGGGGATGGCTACACCTTC.

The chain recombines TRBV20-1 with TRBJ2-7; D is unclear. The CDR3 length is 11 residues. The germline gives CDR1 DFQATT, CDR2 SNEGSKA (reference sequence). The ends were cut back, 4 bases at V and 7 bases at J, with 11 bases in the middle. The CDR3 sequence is CSATPVGEQYF. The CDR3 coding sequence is TGCAGTGCTACTCCCGTGGGTGAGCAGTACTTC.

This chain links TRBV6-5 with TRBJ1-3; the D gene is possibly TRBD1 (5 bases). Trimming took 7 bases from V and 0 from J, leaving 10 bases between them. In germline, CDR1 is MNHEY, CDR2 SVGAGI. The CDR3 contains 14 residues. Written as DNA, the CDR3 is TGTGCCAGCACCCCTGGGGGCTCTGGAAACACCATATATTTT. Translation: CASTPGGSGNTIYF.

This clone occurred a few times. The CDR3 DNA follows: TGTGCCAGTAGTATTGCCGGACTCTATGGCTACACCTTC. Encoded protein: CASSIAGLYGYTF. J is TRBJ1-2 and V is TRBV19; D gene unclear. Germline lookup yields CDR1 LNHDA and CDR2 SQIVND (reference sequence). V shed 3 bases and J shed 4 bases, with 9 bases lying between them. This CDR3 comprises 13 residues.

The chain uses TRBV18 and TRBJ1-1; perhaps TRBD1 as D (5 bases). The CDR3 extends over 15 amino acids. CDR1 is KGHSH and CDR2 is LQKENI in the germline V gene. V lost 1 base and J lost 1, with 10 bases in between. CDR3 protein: CASSPRTGPNTEAFF. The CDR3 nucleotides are TGTGCCAGCTCACCACGGACGGGACCGAACACTGAAGCTTTCTTT.

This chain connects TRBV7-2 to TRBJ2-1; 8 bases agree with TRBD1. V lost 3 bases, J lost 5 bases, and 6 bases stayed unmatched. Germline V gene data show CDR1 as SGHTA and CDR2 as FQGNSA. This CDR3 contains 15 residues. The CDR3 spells CASSLSAGGHNEQFF. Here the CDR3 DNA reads TGTGCCAGCAGCTTGTCGGCAGGGGGCCACAATGAGCAGTTCTTC.

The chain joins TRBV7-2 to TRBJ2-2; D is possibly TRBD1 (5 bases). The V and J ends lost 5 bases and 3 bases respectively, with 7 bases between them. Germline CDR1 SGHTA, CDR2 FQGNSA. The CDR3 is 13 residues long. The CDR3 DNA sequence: TGTGCCAGCAGCGACAGTTACACCGGGGAGCTGTTTTTT. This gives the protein CASSDSYTGELFF.

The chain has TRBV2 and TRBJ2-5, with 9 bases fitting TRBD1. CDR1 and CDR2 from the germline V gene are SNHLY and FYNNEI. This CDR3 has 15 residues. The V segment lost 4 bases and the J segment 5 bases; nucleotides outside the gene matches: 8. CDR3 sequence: CASSVSQGAGETQYF. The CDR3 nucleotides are TGTGCCAGCAGTGTTTCACAGGGGGCCGGGGAGACCCAGTACTTC.

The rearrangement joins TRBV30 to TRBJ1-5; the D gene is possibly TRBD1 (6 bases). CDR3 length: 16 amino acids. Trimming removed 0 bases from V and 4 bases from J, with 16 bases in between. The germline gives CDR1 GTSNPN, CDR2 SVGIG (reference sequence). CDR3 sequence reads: CAWSVPTGLGNQPQHF. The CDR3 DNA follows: TGTGCCTGGAGTGTCCCAACAGGGCTCGGAAATCAGCCCCAGCATTTT.

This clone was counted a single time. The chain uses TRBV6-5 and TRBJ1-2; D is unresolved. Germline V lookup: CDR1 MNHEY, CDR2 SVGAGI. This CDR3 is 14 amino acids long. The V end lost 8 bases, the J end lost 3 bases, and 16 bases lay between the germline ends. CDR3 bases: TGTGCCAGCTGGACGTTGTGGCCGTACTATGGCTACACCTTC. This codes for CASWTLWPYYGYTF.

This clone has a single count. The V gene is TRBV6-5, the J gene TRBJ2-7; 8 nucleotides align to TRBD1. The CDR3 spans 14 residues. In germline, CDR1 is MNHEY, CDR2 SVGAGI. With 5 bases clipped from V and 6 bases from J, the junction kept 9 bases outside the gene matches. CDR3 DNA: TGTGCCAGCAGTAAGGACAGGGCTCTACCCGAGCAGTACTTC. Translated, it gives CASSKDRALPEQYF.

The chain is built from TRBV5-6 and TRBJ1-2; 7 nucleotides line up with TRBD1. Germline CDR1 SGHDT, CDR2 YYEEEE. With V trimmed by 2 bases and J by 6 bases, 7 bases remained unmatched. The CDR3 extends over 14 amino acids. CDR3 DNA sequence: TGTGCCAGCAGCTTTGTCAGGGGGACTGATGGCTACACCTTC. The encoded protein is CASSFVRGTDGYTF.

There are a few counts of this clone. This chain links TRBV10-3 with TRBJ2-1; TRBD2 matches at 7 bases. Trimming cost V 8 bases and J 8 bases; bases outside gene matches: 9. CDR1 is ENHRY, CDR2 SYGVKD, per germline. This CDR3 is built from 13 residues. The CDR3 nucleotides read TGTGCCATCGGGGGGGACTATGGGGATGAGCAGTTCTTC. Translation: CAIGGDYGDEQFF.

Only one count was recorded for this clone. The DNA of the CDR3 is TGTGCCAGCAGCCCCAAGTTGGGGAGCGGAGGATCGAGATTAAACGAGCAGTACTTC. Translated: CASSPKLGSGGSRLNEQYF. This chain uses TRBV7-2 with TRBJ2-7; perhaps TRBD2 as D (5 bases). The CDR3 runs to 19 residues. Looked up from germline, CDR1 is SGHTA and CDR2 is FQGNSA. Deletions cut 5 bases from V and 5 bases from J, with 31 bases between.

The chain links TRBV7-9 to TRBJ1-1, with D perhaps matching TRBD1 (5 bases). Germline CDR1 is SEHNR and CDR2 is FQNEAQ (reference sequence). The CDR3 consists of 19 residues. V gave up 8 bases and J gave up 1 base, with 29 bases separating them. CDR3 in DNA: TGTGCCAGCCTTGCTTGGGCCAGTAGAAGGGGTGGGCCGAACACTGAAGCTTTCTTT. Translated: CASLAWASRRGGPNTEAFF.

CDR3: CASSPDHNYGYTF. The CDR3 DNA follows: TGTGCCAGCAGTCCCGACCATAACTATGGCTACACCTTC. The chain uses TRBV27 and TRBJ1-2, with D hard to call. Germline lookup yields CDR1 MNHEY and CDR2 SMNVEV (reference sequence). The CDR3 consists of 13 residues. Trimming shortened V by 5 bases and J by 1 base, and 8 bases separated the two germline ends.

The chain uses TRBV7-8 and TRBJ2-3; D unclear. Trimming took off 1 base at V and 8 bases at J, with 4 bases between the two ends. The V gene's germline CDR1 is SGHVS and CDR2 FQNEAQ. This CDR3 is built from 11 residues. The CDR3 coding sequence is TGTGCCAGCAGCTTAGTGGTTACGCAGTATTTT. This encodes CASSLVVTQYF.

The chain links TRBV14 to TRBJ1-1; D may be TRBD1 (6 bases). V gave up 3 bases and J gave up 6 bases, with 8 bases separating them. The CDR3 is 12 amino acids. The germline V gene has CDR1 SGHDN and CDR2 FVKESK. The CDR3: CASSQEGAEAFF. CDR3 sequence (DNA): TGTGCCAGCAGCCAGGAGGGGGCTGAAGCTTTCTTT.

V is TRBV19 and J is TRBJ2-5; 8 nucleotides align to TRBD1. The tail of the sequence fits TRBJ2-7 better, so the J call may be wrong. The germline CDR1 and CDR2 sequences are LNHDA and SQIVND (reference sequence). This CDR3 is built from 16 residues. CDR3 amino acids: CASSPSGGLSSYEQYF. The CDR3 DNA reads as TGTGCCAGTAGTCCCTCAGGGGGCCTGTCCTCCTACGAGCAGTACTTC.

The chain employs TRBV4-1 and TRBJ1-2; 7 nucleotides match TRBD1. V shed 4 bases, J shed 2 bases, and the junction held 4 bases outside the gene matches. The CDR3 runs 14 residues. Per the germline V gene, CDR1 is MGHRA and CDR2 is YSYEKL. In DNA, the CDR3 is TGCGCCAGCAGCCCTCCGGGACAGAACTATGGCTACACCTTC. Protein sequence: CASSPPGQNYGYTF.